This T cell receptor beta chain was observed in a study of T cell responses to AZD1222 COVID-19 vaccine. The method was immunoSEQ multiplex PCR; TCRdb's version includes in-frame clones alone and lacks a portion of them. There are about 150,000 clones in the sample; 90% to 95% occur only once, and less than 2% lies in the top ten. The CDR3 runs to 14 residues. Trimming cost V 4 bases and J 3 bases; bases outside gene matches: 4. Germline loops: CDR1 WSHSY, CDR2 SAAADI. The specimen was peripheral blood, collected on day 0 of AZD1222 vaccination. The genes are TRBV10-2 and TRBJ1-2; 8 bases agree with TRBD1. The sequence derives from an adult in good health. DNA for the CDR3: TGCGCCAGCAGTGGGACAGGGCGCGACTATGGCTACACCTTC. Its protein product is CASSGTGRDYGYTF.